Presented here are 15 T cell receptor beta chains from one specimen sequenced in a study of T cell responses to AZD1222 COVID-19 vaccine. The assay was immunoSEQ multiplex PCR, and TCRdb's table has in-frame clones only and misses some. Of hundreds of thousands of clones listed, roughly 91% were seen once; the top ten hold 0.95% to 1.1%. The sample here was peripheral blood, taken on day 0 of MenACWY control vaccination. The receptors originated from an adult in good health.

The genes are TRBV12-3 or TRBV12-4 and TRBJ1-1; 7 bases align to TRBD1. Trimming at V came to 5 bases and at J to 7 bases, leaving 7 bases not matched to a gene. The CDR3 runs 13 residues. The chain's CDR3 is CASSGGTVSEAFF. In DNA form, the CDR3 reads TGTGCCAGCAGTGGAGGGACAGTTAGTGAAGCTTTCTTT.

This sequence joins TRBV20-1 and TRBJ1-5; TRBD1 agrees at 9 bases. V gave up 3 bases and J gave up 4 bases; unmatched junction bases: 4. Looked up from germline, CDR1 is DFQATT and CDR2 is SNEGSKA (reference sequence). This CDR3 has 14 residues. The CDR3 nucleotides are TGCAGTGCTAGTACAGGGACAGGGAATCAGCCCCAGCATTTT. Translating gives CSASTGTGNQPQHF.

The J gene is TRBJ1-4, the V gene TRBV4-2; D call uncertain. The CDR3 loop spans 14 amino acids. Trimming left V 1 base short and J 5 bases short, with 8 bases between. The germline CDR1 and CDR2 sequences are LGHNA and YNFKEQ. The CDR3 coding sequence is TGTGCCAGCAGCCAAGCGATAATAAATGAAAAACTGTTTTTT. It is translated as CASSQAIINEKLFF.

The V gene is TRBV19, the J gene TRBJ1-4; D remains ambiguous. The V end was cut by 5 bases, the J end by 8 bases, with 6 bases between. This CDR3 is built from 11 residues. The germline CDR1 and CDR2 sequences are LNHDA and SQIVND (reference sequence). DNA for the CDR3: TGTGCCAGTAGTCTACAGGAAAAACTGTTTTTT. Protein sequence: CASSLQEKLFF.

The chain is built from TRBV5-1 and TRBJ2-1; 7 bases align to TRBD1. With 1 base clipped from V and 5 bases from J, the junction kept 6 bases outside the gene matches. Germline CDR1 reads SGHRS; CDR2 reads YFSETQ. The CDR3 has 15 residues. The CDR3 loop reads CASSLLGQRDNEQFF. As DNA, the CDR3 is TGCGCCAGCAGCTTGTTGGGACAGCGCGACAATGAGCAGTTCTTC.

The chain recombines TRBV21-1 with TRBJ1-1. TRBV21-1 is a pseudogene locus. The CDR3 runs 15 residues. This chain's CDR3 is CASRIKARTNTEAFF. CDR3 nucleotides: TGTGCCAGCCGCATTAAGGCCCGGACGAACACTGAAGCTTTCTTT.

V is TRBV6-2 or TRBV6-3 and J is TRBJ2-7; 12 nucleotides agree with TRBD2. From germline, CDR1 is MNHEY and CDR2 SVGEGT. The CDR3 is made up of 15 amino acids. V lost 6 bases to trimming and J lost 2 bases; unmatched junction nucleotides: 5. The CDR3 loop reads CASSLTSGGPYEQYF. Here the CDR3 DNA reads TGTGCCAGCAGCCTGACTAGCGGGGGACCCTACGAGCAGTACTTC.

Here the CDR3 reads CASSGTLDSAGTMWGYTF. CDR3 nucleotide sequence: TGTGCCAGCTCCGGTACTTTGGACAGCGCCGGGACTATGTGGGGCTACACCTTC. The V call is TRBV18, the J call TRBJ1-2; TRBD1 might be the D (6 bases). Looked up from germline, CDR1 is KGHSH and CDR2 is LQKENI. The CDR3 has 18 amino acids. With 6 bases removed from V and 8 bases from J, the gap between germline ends came to 31 bases.

The chain joins TRBV6-2 or TRBV6-3 to TRBJ1-3; D is undetermined. The CDR3 contains 14 residues. The V end lost 2 bases, the J end lost 3 bases, and 8 bases lay between the germline ends. In germline, CDR1 is MNHEY, CDR2 SVGEGT. Here the CDR3 reads CASSYTRNGNTIYF. The CDR3 DNA follows: TGTGCCAGCAGTTACACGAGAAATGGAAACACCATATATTTT.

The chain couples TRBV10-3 to TRBJ1-4; 10 bases agree with TRBD1. This CDR3 is built from 15 residues. The V segment lost 3 bases and the J segment 4 bases; nucleotides outside the gene matches: 2. Germline CDR1 reads ENHRY; CDR2 reads SYGVKD. CDR3 coding DNA: TGTGCCATCAGTGACGACAGGGGGCTTAATGAAAAACTGTTTTTT. It specifies CAISDDRGLNEKLFF.

This clone was recorded once. The chain is built from TRBV30 and TRBJ1-1; the match to TRBD1 covers 8 bases. V shed 2 bases and J 4 bases; nucleotides not matched to a gene: 0. CDR1 GTSNPN and CDR2 SVGIG come from the germline V gene (reference sequence). CDR3 length equals 12 residues. The CDR3 DNA reads TGTGCCTGGAGTACAGGGGGCACTGAAGCTTTCTTT. It specifies CAWSTGGTEAFF. The full variable domain, completed using reference TRBV30 and TRBJ1-1, is SQTIHQWPATLVQPVGSPLSLECTVEGTSNPNLYWYRQAAGRGLQLLFYSVGIGQISSEVPQNLSASRPQDRQFILSSKKLLLSDSGFYLCAWSTGGTEAFFGQGTRLTVV.

CDR3 sequence: CASSRDRGPGNTEAFF. The CDR3 DNA sequence: TGTGCCAGTAGTCGCGACAGGGGGCCTGGGAACACTGAAGCTTTCTTT. The chain recombines TRBV19 with TRBJ1-1, with 10 bases matching TRBD1. The V gene's germline CDR1 is LNHDA and CDR2 SQIVND (reference sequence). This CDR3 spans 16 amino acids. J gave up 1 base and V 5 bases, and 7 bases lay outside the gene matches. The whole variable domain, remainder taken from reference TRBV19 and TRBJ1-1, is DGGITQSPKYLFRKEGQNVTLSCEQNLNHDAMYWYRQDPGQGLRLIYYSQIVNDFQKGDIAEGYSVSREKKESFPLTVTSAQKNPTAFYLCASSRDRGPGNTEAFFGQGTRLTVV.

The rearrangement links TRBV7-6 to TRBJ2-3; D unresolved. The V end lost 5 bases, the J end lost 6 bases, and 12 bases lay between the germline ends. The CDR3 loop spans 13 amino acids. The germline gives CDR1 SGHVS, CDR2 FNYEAQ. The CDR3 region is CASSPLTRDTQYF. CDR3 DNA sequence: TGTGCCAGCAGCCCGCTCACTCGGGATACGCAGTATTTT.

This chain uses TRBV5-6 with TRBJ1-2; 7 bases fit TRBD1. From germline, CDR1 is SGHDT and CDR2 YYEEEE. V gave up 2 bases and J gave up 2 bases; unmatched junction bases: 6. CDR3 length: 15 amino acids. The chain's CDR3 is CASSLQGPSNYGYTF. The CDR3, as DNA: TGTGCCAGCAGCTTACAGGGGCCCTCAAACTATGGCTACACCTTC.

The chain is built from TRBV25-1 and TRBJ2-2; D is ambiguous. The CDR3 totals 15 residues. V lost 6 bases and J lost 0, with 11 bases in between. Looked up from germline, CDR1 is MGHDK and CDR2 is SYGVNS. The CDR3 DNA is TGTGCCAGCAGGGGGAAGGGCACGAACACCGGGGAGCTGTTTTTT. Its protein is CASRGKGTNTGELFF.